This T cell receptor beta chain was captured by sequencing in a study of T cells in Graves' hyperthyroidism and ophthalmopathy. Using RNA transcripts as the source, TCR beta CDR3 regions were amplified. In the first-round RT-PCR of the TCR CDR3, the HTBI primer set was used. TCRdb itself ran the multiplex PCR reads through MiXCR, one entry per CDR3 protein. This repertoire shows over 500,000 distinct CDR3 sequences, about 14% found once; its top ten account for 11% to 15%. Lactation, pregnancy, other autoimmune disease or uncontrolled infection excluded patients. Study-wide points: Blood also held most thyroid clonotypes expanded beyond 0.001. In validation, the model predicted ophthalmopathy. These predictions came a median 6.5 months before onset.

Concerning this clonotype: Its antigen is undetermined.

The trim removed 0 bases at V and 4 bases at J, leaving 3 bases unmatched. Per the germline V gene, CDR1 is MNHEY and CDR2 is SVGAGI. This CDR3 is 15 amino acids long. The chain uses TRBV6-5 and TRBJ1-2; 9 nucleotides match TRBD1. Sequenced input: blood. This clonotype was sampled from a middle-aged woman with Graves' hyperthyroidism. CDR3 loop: CASSYSIQGAYGYTF. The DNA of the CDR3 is TGTGCCAGCAGTTACTCGATACAGGGGGCCTATGGCTACACCTTC.